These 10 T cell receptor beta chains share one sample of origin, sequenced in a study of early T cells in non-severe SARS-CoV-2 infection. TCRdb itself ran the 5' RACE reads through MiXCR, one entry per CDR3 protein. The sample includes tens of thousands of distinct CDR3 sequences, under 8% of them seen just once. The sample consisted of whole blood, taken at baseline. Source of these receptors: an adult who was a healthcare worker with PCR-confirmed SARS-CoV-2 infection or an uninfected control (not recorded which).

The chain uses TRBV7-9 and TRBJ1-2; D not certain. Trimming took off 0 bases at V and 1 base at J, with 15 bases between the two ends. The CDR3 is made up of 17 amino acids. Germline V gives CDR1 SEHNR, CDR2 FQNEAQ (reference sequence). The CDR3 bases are TGTGCCAGCAGCTTAGCGCCGAGCCAGTGGGGTAACTATGGCTACACCTTC. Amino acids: CASSLAPSQWGNYGYTF. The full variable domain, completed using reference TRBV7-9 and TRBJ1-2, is DTGVSQNPRHKITKRGQNVTFRCDPISEHNRLYWYRQTLGQGPEFLTYFQNEAQLEKSRLLSDRFSAERPKGSFSTLEIQRTEQGDSAMYLCASSLAPSQWGNYGYTFGSGTRLTVV.

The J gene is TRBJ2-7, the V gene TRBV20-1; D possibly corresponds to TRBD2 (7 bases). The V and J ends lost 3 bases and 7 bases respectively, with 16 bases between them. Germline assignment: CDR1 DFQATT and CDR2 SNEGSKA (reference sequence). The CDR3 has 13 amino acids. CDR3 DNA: TGCAGTGCTAGCATTGGGGGGGCGAGGGAGCAGTACTTC. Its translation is CSASIGGAREQYF.

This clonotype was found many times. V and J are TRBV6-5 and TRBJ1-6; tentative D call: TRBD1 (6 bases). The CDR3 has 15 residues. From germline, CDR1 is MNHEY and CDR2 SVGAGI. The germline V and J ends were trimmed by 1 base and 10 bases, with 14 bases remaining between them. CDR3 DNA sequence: TGTGCCAGCAGTTACTTTTCAGGGGTTCGGTCACCCCTCCACTTT. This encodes CASSYFSGVRSPLHF.

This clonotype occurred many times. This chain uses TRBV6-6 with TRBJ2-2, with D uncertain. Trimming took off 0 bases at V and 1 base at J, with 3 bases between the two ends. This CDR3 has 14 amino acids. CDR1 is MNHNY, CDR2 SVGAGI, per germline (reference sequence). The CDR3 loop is CASSYSGNTGELFF. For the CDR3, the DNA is TGTGCCAGCAGTTACTCTGGGAACACCGGGGAGCTGTTTTTT.

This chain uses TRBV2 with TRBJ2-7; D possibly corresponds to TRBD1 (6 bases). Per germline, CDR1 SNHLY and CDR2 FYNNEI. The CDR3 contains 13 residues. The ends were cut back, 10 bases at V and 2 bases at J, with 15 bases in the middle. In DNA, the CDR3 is TGTGCCACCGGGACAAATTCCGCCTACGAGCAGTACTTC. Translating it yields CATGTNSAYEQYF.

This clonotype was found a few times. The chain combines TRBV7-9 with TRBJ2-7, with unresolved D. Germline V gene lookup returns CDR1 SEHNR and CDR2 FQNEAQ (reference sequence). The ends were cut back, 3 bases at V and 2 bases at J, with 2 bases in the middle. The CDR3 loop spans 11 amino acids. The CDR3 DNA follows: TGTGCCAGCAGCTTGACCTACGAGCAGTACTTC. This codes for CASSLTYEQYF.

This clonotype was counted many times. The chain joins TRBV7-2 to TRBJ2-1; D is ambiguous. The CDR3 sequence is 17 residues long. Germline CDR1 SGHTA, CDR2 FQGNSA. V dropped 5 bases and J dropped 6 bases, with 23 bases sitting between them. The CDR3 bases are TGTGCCAGCAGCCCAAAAGGTAGGGCGTCATCCGGCAATGAGCAGTTCTTC. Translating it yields CASSPKGRASSGNEQFF. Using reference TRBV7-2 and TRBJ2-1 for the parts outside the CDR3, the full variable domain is GAGVSQSPSNKVTEKGKDVELRCDPISGHTALYWYRQSLGQGLEFLIYFQGNSAPDKSGLPSDRFSAERTGGSVSTLTIQRTQQEDSAVYLCASSPKGRASSGNEQFFGPGTRLTVL.

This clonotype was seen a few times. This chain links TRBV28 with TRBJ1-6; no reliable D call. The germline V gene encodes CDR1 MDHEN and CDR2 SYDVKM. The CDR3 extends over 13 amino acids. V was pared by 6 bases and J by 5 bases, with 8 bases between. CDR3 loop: CASRYGDNSPLHF. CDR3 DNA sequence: TGTGCCAGCAGATACGGAGATAATTCACCCCTCCACTTT.

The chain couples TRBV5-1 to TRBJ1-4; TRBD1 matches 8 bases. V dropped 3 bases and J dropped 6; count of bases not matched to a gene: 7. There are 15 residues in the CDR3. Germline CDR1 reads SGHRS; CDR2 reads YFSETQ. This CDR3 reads CASSYTGGEDEKLFF. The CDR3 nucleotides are TGCGCCAGCAGCTACACAGGGGGAGAAGATGAAAAACTGTTTTTT.

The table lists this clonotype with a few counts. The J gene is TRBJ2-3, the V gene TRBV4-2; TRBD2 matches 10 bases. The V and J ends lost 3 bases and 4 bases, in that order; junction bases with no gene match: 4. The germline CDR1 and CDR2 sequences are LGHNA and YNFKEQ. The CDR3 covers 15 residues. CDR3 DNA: TGTGCCAGCAGCCATGGGACTAGCGAGCCAGATACGCAGTATTTT. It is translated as CASSHGTSEPDTQYF.